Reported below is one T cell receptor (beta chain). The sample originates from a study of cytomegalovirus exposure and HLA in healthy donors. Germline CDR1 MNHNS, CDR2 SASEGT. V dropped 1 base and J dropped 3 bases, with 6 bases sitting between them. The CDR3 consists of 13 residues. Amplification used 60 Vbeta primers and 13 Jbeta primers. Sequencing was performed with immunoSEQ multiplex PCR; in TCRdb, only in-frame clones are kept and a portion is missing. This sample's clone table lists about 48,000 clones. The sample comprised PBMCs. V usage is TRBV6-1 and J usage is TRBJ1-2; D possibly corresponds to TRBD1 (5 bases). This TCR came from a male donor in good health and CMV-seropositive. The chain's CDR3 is CASSEVRDYGYTF. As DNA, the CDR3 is TGTGCCAGCAGTGAAGTCAGGGACTATGGCTACACCTTC.